This is a list of T cell receptor beta chains from one sample in a study of blood T cell repertoires in COVID-19. Measured with immunoSEQ multiplex PCR; TCRdb has only the in-frame clones, and not every one. Among some 180,000 clones listed, more than 80% were seen once. Sequenced input: PBMCs or T cells enriched from blood (not recorded which). These receptors were taken from a middle-aged man who had recovered from COVID-19. The CDR3 runs from the conserved cysteine through the conserved F or W. Fields, in order: J gene, D gene, V gene, clone size, CDR3 protein, CDR3 DNA. The D gene is left open where the match is weak. A row's size may be missing; if present it is once, few, many or a size class.

TRBJ1-6 NA TRBV6-5 NA CASGNRAANSPLHF TGTGCCAGCGGTAACAGGGCGGCGAATTCACCCCTCCACTTT
TRBJ2-7 NA TRBV11-2 NA CASSSTVTSSYEQYF TGTGCCAGCAGTTCGACAGTGACGAGCTCCTACGAGCAGTACTTC
TRBJ2-5 NA TRBV4-2 NA CASSQEATGETQYF TGTGCCAGCAGCCAAGAGGCCACGGGAGAGACCCAGTACTTC
TRBJ1-6 NA TRBV5-1 NA CASAAGSISVSPLHF TGCGCCAGCGCCGCGGGGTCCATCTCTGTTTCACCCCTCCACTTT
TRBJ2-1 TRBD2 TRBV9 NA CASSALAGDYNEQFF TGTGCCAGCAGCGCCCTAGCGGGGGACTACAATGAGCAGTTCTTC
TRBJ2-5 TRBD2 TRBV7-9 NA CASSPTGLGTQYF TGTGCCAGCAGCCCCACTGGACTAGGAACCCAGTACTTC
TRBJ1-5 NA TRBV5-1 NA CASSIAEGQPQHF TGCGCCAGCAGCATAGCTGAAGGTCAGCCCCAGCATTTT
TRBJ1-3 NA TRBV28 NA CASTGQGRVTIYF TGTGCCAGCACGGGACAAGGGAGGGTCACCATATATTTT
TRBJ2-5 TRBD1 TRBV25-1 NA CASSDTGTGPPRETQYF TGTGCCAGCAGTGACACCGGGACAGGGCCCCCCAGAGAGACCCAGTACTTC
TRBJ2-1 TRBD1 TRBV11-3 NA CASSSMGQGSEQFF TGTGCCAGCAGCTCAATGGGACAGGGGAGTGAGCAGTTCTTC
TRBJ1-5 NA TRBV28 NA CASSFWESNQPQHF TGTGCCAGCAGTTTTTGGGAGAGCAATCAGCCCCAGCATTTT
TRBJ2-1 TRBD2 TRBV9 NA CASSVREGLNEQFF TGTGCCAGCAGCGTACGGGAGGGGCTGAATGAGCAGTTCTTC
TRBJ1-6 NA TRBV28 NA CASRSPGGRTSPLHF TGTGCCAGCAGGTCCCCCGGAGGGAGGACCTCACCCCTCCACTTT
TRBJ1-3 NA TRBV5-6 NA CASSAKTDSGNTIYF TGTGCCAGCAGCGCCAAGACAGACTCTGGAAACACCATATATTTT
TRBJ1-5 NA TRBV7-9 NA CASSLGGGSVQPQHF TGTGCCAGCAGCTTAGGAGGGGGAAGCGTACAGCCCCAGCATTTT
TRBJ2-2 NA TRBV7-9 NA CASSPEGGELFF TGTGCCAGCAGCCCTGAGGGCGGGGAGCTGTTTTTT
TRBJ1-2 NA TRBV2 NA CASSPTGEGANYGYTF TGTGCCAGCAGTCCTACGGGGGAGGGGGCTAACTATGGCTACACCTTC
TRBJ2-2 NA TRBV5-8 NA CASSLPGESAGELFF TGTGCCAGCAGCTTGCCGGGGGAATCGGCCGGGGAGCTGTTTTTT
TRBJ1-5 NA TRBV7-8 NA CASGEGGNQPQHF TGTGCCAGCGGGGAGGGTGGTAATCAGCCCCAGCATTTT
TRBJ2-1 NA TRBV7-3 NA CASSLGAGPNNEQFF TGTGCCAGCAGCTTAGGGGCAGGGCCCAACAATGAGCAGTTCTTC
TRBJ2-7 NA TRBV7-9 NA CASSFPDMDEQYF TGTGCCAGCAGCTTCCCTGACATGGACGAGCAGTACTTC
TRBJ1-1 TRBD1 TRBV7-7 NA CASSRQGQGAFF TGTGCTAGCAGCAGACAGGGACAGGGAGCTTTCTTT
TRBJ2-2 TRBD1 TRBV4-1 many CASSLGTGGWTGELFF TGCGCCAGCAGCCTGGGGACAGGGGGATGGACCGGGGAGCTGTTTTTT
TRBJ1-5 NA TRBV18 once CASSPLRGEDQPQHF TGTGCCAGCTCACCACTCCGCGGCGAGGATCAGCCCCAGCATTTT
TRBJ2-7 TRBD1 TRBV29-1 NA CSVLQGAYEQYF TGCAGCGTTTTACAGGGGGCCTACGAGCAGTACTTC
TRBJ2-7 NA TRBV1 few CTSSLRQMGGIDEQYF TGCACCAGCAGCCTCCGACAGATGGGGGGTATCGACGAGCAGTACTTC
TRBJ2-1 TRBD1 TRBV25-1 NA CASSVPGQGNEQFF TGTGCCAGCAGTGTGCCGGGACAGGGAAATGAGCAGTTCTTC
TRBJ2-1 TRBD2 TRBV4-1 NA CASSQETSGSWREQFF TGCGCCAGCAGCCAAGAAACTAGCGGTTCTTGGAGGGAGCAGTTCTTC
TRBJ1-5 TRBD1 TRBV6-2/TRBV6-3 NA CASSWTGGSQPQHF TGTGCCAGCAGTTGGACAGGGGGTAGTCAGCCCCAGCATTTT
TRBJ1-1 NA TRBV12-3/TRBV12-4 NA CASYQGFAEAFF TGTGCCTCTTACCAGGGGTTCGCTGAAGCTTTCTTT
TRBJ2-1 NA TRBV2 NA CASSEVTGPYNEQFF TGTGCCAGCAGTGAAGTTACAGGGCCCTACAATGAGCAGTTCTTC
TRBJ1-2 NA TRBV28 few CASSLNSYGYTF TGTGCCAGCAGTTTGAACAGCTATGGCTACACCTTC
TRBJ2-1 TRBD1 TRBV27 NA CASSPASTGLYNEQFF TGTGCCAGCAGTCCTGCCTCGACAGGGTTATACAATGAGCAGTTCTTC
TRBJ1-5 NA TRBV6-5 NA CASRGASNQPQHF TGTGCCAGCAGAGGAGCTAGCAATCAGCCCCAGCATTTT
TRBJ1-3 NA TRBV10-3 NA CAISGSSGNTIYF TGTGCCATCAGTGGGAGCTCTGGAAACACCATATATTTT
TRBJ1-2 NA TRBV28 NA CASTFGIADRYTF TGTGCCAGCACCTTCGGTATTGCCGATCGCTACACCTTC
TRBJ1-2 NA TRBV5-5 NA CASSLDGVYGYTF TGTGCCAGCAGCTTGGACGGGGTTTATGGCTACACCTTC
TRBJ1-2 TRBD1 TRBV4-1 NA CASSRPGGYGYTF TGCGCCAGCAGCCGCCCAGGGGGCTATGGCTACACCTTC
TRBJ1-4 TRBD1 TRBV5-4 NA CASSSLDRDSEKLFF TGTGCCAGCAGCTCCCTGGACAGGGATAGCGAAAAACTGTTTTTT
TRBJ1-5 TRBD1 TRBV7-8 NA CASSLAINRGGTDQPQHF TGTGCCAGCAGCTTAGCCATTAACAGGGGAGGCACAGATCAGCCCCAGCATTTT
TRBJ2-1 NA TRBV11-2 NA CASSLVSGVDEQFF TGTGCCAGCAGCTTAGTTTCAGGGGTCGATGAGCAGTTCTTC
TRBJ1-2 TRBD1 TRBV10-2 NA CASSPTTGVSGYTF TGCGCCAGCAGCCCCACAACAGGGGTTAGTGGCTACACCTTC
TRBJ2-5 TRBD1 TRBV24-1 NA CATSGWDSQETQYF TGTGCCACCAGTGGCTGGGACAGTCAAGAGACCCAGTACTTC
TRBJ2-1 TRBD1 TRBV3-1/TRBV3-2 NA CASSPMDRAHNEQFF TGTGCCAGCAGCCCAATGGACAGGGCCCACAATGAGCAGTTCTTC
TRBJ2-1 NA TRBV6-5 NA CASSYSKYGEQFF TGTGCCAGCAGTTACTCGAAGTACGGGGAGCAGTTCTTC
TRBJ1-1 NA TRBV28 NA CASRRGTEAFF TGTGCCAGCCGAAGAGGGACTGAAGCTTTCTTT
TRBJ1-2 NA TRBV7-9 NA CASSATGQNYGYTF TGTGCCAGCAGCGCGACCGGACAGAACTATGGCTACACCTTC
TRBJ1-5 NA TRBV7-9 once CASSLEPNQPQHF TGTGCCAGCAGCTTAGAGCCAAATCAGCCCCAGCATTTT
TRBJ2-7 TRBD1 TRBV28 NA CASSLNAGTGGSYEQYF TGTGCCAGCAGCCTCAATGCCGGGACAGGGGGTTCCTACGAGCAGTACTTC
TRBJ1-1 TRBD1 TRBV24-1 NA CATRDRASTEAFF TGTGCCACCCGGGACAGGGCGAGCACTGAAGCTTTCTTT
TRBJ1-2 NA TRBV5-6 NA CASSLDGANYGYTF TGTGCCAGCAGCTTGGATGGAGCTAACTATGGCTACACCTTC
TRBJ2-4 TRBD1 TRBV12-5 NA CASGLMTGIAKNIQYF TGTGCTAGTGGTTTGATGACAGGGATAGCCAAAAACATTCAGTACTTC
TRBJ1-2 NA TRBV30 NA CAWSEDTNYGYTF TGTGCCTGGAGTGAGGACACTAACTATGGCTACACCTTC